This T cell receptor beta chain came from a study of patients and donors after allogeneic stem cell transplantation. TCRdb itself ran the RT-PCR reads through MiXCR, one entry per CDR3 protein. The table records about 150,000 distinct CDR3 sequences, roughly 35% of them present only once. V dropped 3 bases and J dropped 5 bases, with 21 bases sitting between them. Looked up from germline, CDR1 is SGDLS and CDR2 is YYNGEE. This CDR3 comprises 17 residues. What was sequenced was blood, either unsorted or a sorted T cell fraction (not recorded which). The chain employs TRBV9 and TRBJ2-1, with a tentative D call TRBD2 (5 bases). The receptor comes from a human donor who was either an allogeneic HSCT recipient or a stem cell or donor lymphocyte infusion donor (not recorded which). It is not recorded whose cells these are; they may come from a transplant donor. CDR3 in DNA: TGTGCCAGCAGCGGACTCGGACGGGAAGAGTCGGACAATGAGCAGTTCTTC. This sequence encodes CASSGLGREESDNEQFF.